These 24 T cell receptor beta chains came from one sample sequenced in a study of CD8 T cells in ankylosing spondylitis (dated by TCRdb to about 2017). Libraries were made using 5' RACE. Reads for this sample came from an Illumina HiSeq 2500. TCRdb reworked the public reads: Q25 trimming with fastp, MiXCR clone assembly, productive beta chains retained. Duplicate CDR3 protein sequences are folded into a single record with the most common DNA and genes. The sample table lists about 480,000 distinct CDR3 sequences, 17% of them with a count of one. Under 1.2% of the sample goes to the ten largest clones. Paper-wide results and their limitations: A TCR beta motif of roughly 8 highly homologous amino acid variants appeared characteristic of blood from ankylosing spondylitis patients.

These receptors have no known antigen. The specimen was blood, either unsorted or a sorted T cell fraction (not recorded which). These receptors came from a male donor with ankylosing spondylitis.

The CDR3 DNA sequence: TGTGCCAGTACGCCTACAAGGGGCGATCAGCCCCAGCATTTT. Translated: CASTPTRGDQPQHF. The rearrangement joins TRBV6-1 to TRBJ1-5; tentative D call: TRBD1 (5 bases). CDR1 is MNHNS, CDR2 SASEGT, per germline. The CDR3 totals 14 residues. V shed 9 bases and J shed 5 bases, with 17 bases lying between them.

The chain couples TRBV20-1 to TRBJ1-1, with D uncertain. CDR3 length: 13 amino acids. Trimming took 1 base from V and 5 from J, leaving 11 bases between them. Germline lookup yields CDR1 DFQATT and CDR2 SNEGSKA (reference sequence). For the CDR3, the DNA is TGCAGTGCTAGAGGAGGGTTAGAGACTGAAGCTTTCTTT. It yields the protein CSARGGLETEAFF.

The table lists this clonotype with a few counts. This chain links TRBV5-6 with TRBJ2-1, with D unresolved. The length of the CDR3 is 15 residues. Germline V gene lookup returns CDR1 SGHDT and CDR2 YYEEEE. V lost 4 bases and J 0 bases, leaving 11 bases between the germline ends. CDR3 sequence: CASSIGLSSYNEQFF. The CDR3 nucleotides read TGTGCCAGCAGCATCGGGTTGAGCTCCTACAATGAGCAGTTCTTC.

This clonotype was counted between two and nine times. The rearrangement links TRBV11-2 to TRBJ2-3; D not certain. V was trimmed by 2 bases and J by 2 bases, leaving 8 bases between them. CDR3 length equals 14 residues. Germline CDR1 SGHAT, CDR2 FQNNGV. CDR3 amino acids: CASSLNRDTDTQYF. In DNA, the CDR3 is TGTGCCAGCAGCTTAAACAGAGACACAGATACGCAGTATTTT.

The V gene is TRBV5-1, the J gene TRBJ2-2; no firm D call. Germline values: CDR1 SGHRS, CDR2 YFSETQ. Between the trimmed V and J ends, which lost 0 bases and 0 bases, there was a span of 12 bases. The CDR3 spans 17 residues. The CDR3 bases are TGCGCCAGCAGCTTGGGTCGTTTAACAGCGAACACCGGGGAGCTGTTTTTT. Its translation: CASSLGRLTANTGELFF.

The chain combines TRBV29-1 with TRBJ1-2, with no clear D. Germline V gene data show CDR1 as SQVTM and CDR2 as ANQGSEA. Trimming left V 1 base short and J 4 bases short, with 7 bases between. The CDR3 spans 12 residues. The CDR3 DNA reads as TGCAGCGTTGAAGGGCCAGGCTATGGCTACACCTTC. It encodes CSVEGPGYGYTF.

The sample holds a few counts of this clonotype. The chain recombines TRBV9 with TRBJ2-7; 7 nucleotides line up with TRBD2. With 2 bases clipped from V and 1 base from J, the junction kept 6 bases outside the gene matches. In germline, CDR1 is SGDLS, CDR2 YYNGEE. CDR3 length equals 15 residues. CDR3 coding DNA: TGTGCCAGCAGCGTGGGGCTAGCGGATTCCTACGAGCAGTACTTC. Translation: CASSVGLADSYEQYF.

The chain combines TRBV4-1 with TRBJ2-7; a weak D match, TRBD1 (5 bases). The CDR3 has 15 amino acids. Trimming shortened V by 0 bases and J by 1 base, and 10 bases separated the two germline ends. The germline CDR1 and CDR2 sequences are MGHRA and YSYEKL. The CDR3 bases are TGCGCCAGCAGCCAAGATCGACAGACTTCCTACGAGCAGTACTTC. Protein: CASSQDRQTSYEQYF.

This chain uses TRBV11-2 with TRBJ1-6; D not resolved. Trimming cost V 1 base and J 11 bases, with 12 bases left between them. The CDR3 length is 14 residues. The germline gives CDR1 SGHAT, CDR2 FQNNGV. The CDR3 nucleotides read TGTGCCAGCAGCTTAGGGGCCCGTACTACACCCCTCCACTTT. It yields the protein CASSLGARTTPLHF.

Worth noting for this clonotype: The junction departs from the called germline gene at one end, perhaps through a read error. The genes are TRBV7-8 and TRBJ2-3; D might be TRBD1 or TRBD2, each matching 6 bases. Germline CDR1 and CDR2: SGHVS and FQNEAQ. The CDR3 loop spans 14 amino acids. CDR3 residues: CASSLGETGATSAF. The DNA for the CDR3 is TGTGCCAGCAGCTTAGGGGAGACGGGGGCTACGAGCGCGTTT. Based on the CDR3 plus reference TRBV7-8 and TRBJ2-3, the full variable domain is GAGVSQSPRYKVAKRGQDVALRCDPISGHVSLFWYQQALGQGPEFLTYFQNEAQLDKSGLPSDRFFAERPEGSVSTLKIQRTQQEDSAVYLCASSLGETGATSAFGPGTRLTVL.

The chain links TRBV2 to TRBJ1-5; D gene unclear. CDR1 is SNHLY and CDR2 is FYNNEI in the germline V gene. The V and J ends lost 4 bases and 7 bases respectively, with 14 bases between them. This CDR3 is 14 amino acids long. The CDR3 protein is CASSVISPDQPQHF. The CDR3 region has the DNA TGTGCCAGCAGTGTTATTTCCCCGGACCAGCCCCAGCATTTT.

This clonotype was counted only a few times. This chain uses TRBV9 with TRBJ2-5, with 8 bases matching TRBD2. This CDR3 is 15 amino acids long. Trimming cost V 4 bases and J 3 bases; bases outside gene matches: 8. Germline lookup yields CDR1 SGDLS and CDR2 YYNGEE. The CDR3 spells CASSRSGSTKETQYF. The CDR3 region has the DNA TGTGCCAGCAGCCGCAGCGGGAGCACCAAAGAGACCCAGTACTTC.

The chain is built from TRBV24-1 and TRBJ2-5; 7 positions agree with TRBD1. CDR3 length: 13 residues. Trimming at V came to 7 bases and at J to 6 bases, leaving 7 bases not matched to a gene. Germline V gives CDR1 KGHDR, CDR2 SFDVKD. CDR3 coding DNA: TGTGCCACCAGGGGGACAGATCAGAAGACCCAGTACTTC. Residues: CATRGTDQKTQYF.

The chain uses TRBV20-1 and TRBJ2-7; D may be TRBD2 (7 bases). V dropped 5 bases and J dropped 2 bases, with 19 bases sitting between them. Germline V gene lookup returns CDR1 DFQATT and CDR2 SNEGSKA (reference sequence). This CDR3 is 15 amino acids long. CDR3 amino acids: CSALLGGGRPYEQYF. CDR3 DNA sequence: TGCAGTGCTCTTCTGGGGGGGGGGCGTCCCTACGAGCAGTACTTC.

The chain joins TRBV5-1 to TRBJ2-1; TRBD2 aligns across 8 bases. The CDR3 has 16 amino acids. Germline values: CDR1 SGHRS, CDR2 YFSETQ. Trimming took 1 base from V and 6 from J; bases not matched to a gene: 9. CDR3 sequence reads: CASSLSRAGALNEQFF. For the CDR3, the DNA is TGCGCCAGCAGCTTGTCGCGAGCGGGAGCTCTCAATGAGCAGTTCTTC.

The chain links TRBV7-2 to TRBJ1-6; no definite D call. The CDR3 runs to 13 residues. Germline assignment: CDR1 SGHTA and CDR2 FQGNSA. The V end was cut by 10 bases, the J end by 7 bases, with 14 bases between. The CDR3 spells CATTRRRNSPLHF. CDR3 DNA sequence: TGTGCCACCACGAGGCGGAGGAATTCACCCCTCCACTTT.

This clonotype was seen at least ten times. The chain recombines TRBV12-3 or TRBV12-4 with TRBJ2-5; perhaps TRBD2 as D (6 bases). The CDR3 is made up of 13 amino acids. The V end was cut by 3 bases, the J end by 5 bases, with 10 bases between. CDR3 amino acids: CASSFQGGETQYF. Written as DNA, the CDR3 is TGTGCCAGCAGTTTTCAGGGAGGCGAGACCCAGTACTTC.

This clonotype was picked up a small number of times. This chain links TRBV20-1 with TRBJ1-2; 9 bases agree with TRBD1. The CDR3 contains 12 residues. Germline V CDR1 and CDR2: DFQATT, SNEGSKA (reference sequence). The trim removed 7 bases at V and 4 bases at J, leaving 4 bases unmatched. CDR3 bases: TGCAGTGTCGGACAGGGGACCTATGGCTACACCTTC. Residues: CSVGQGTYGYTF.

This clonotype has just a few counts. The V and J genes are TRBV21-1 and TRBJ2-1; TRBD2 is the table's D call, not checked against the DNA. TRBV21-1 counts as a pseudogene. This CDR3 has 16 residues. The CDR3 protein is CASSPLLAGEVDEQFF. For the CDR3, the DNA is TGTGCCAGCAGCCCGCTACTAGCGGGAGAGGTAGATGAGCAGTTCTTC.

This clonotype was found a few times. J is TRBJ2-6 and V is TRBV5-1; tentatively, D is TRBD1 (5 bases). The germline V and J ends were trimmed by 4 bases and 3 bases, with 14 bases remaining between them. CDR1 is SGHRS, CDR2 YFSETQ, per germline. The CDR3 is 16 residues long. As DNA, the CDR3 is TGCGCCAGCAGCGCCTTTCAGGGCGGTGGGGCCAACGTCCTGACTTTC. Translating gives CASSAFQGGGANVLTF. Supplemented by reference TRBV5-1 and TRBJ2-6, the full variable domain reads KAGVTQTPRYLIKTRGQQVTLSCSPISGHRSVSWYQQTPGQGLQFLFEYFSETQRNKGNFPGRFSGRQFSNSRSEMNVSTLELGDSALYLCASSAFQGGGANVLTFGAGSRLTVL.

V and J are TRBV10-3 and TRBJ2-1; D remains ambiguous. Germline CDR1 ENHRY, CDR2 SYGVKD. The CDR3 length is 13 residues. Deletions cut 5 bases from V and 6 bases from J, with 11 bases between. The CDR3 is CAISPTTGNEQFF. The CDR3 DNA follows: TGTGCCATCAGTCCCACAACCGGCAATGAGCAGTTCTTC.

This rearrangement joins TRBV11-2 to TRBJ1-2; TRBD1 aligns across 7 bases. The CDR3 covers 14 residues. The trim removed 0 bases at V and 5 bases at J, leaving 3 bases unmatched. Germline V lookup: CDR1 SGHAT, CDR2 FQNNGV. In nucleotides, the CDR3 is TGTGCCAGCAGCTTAGAGGGGACAGTATATGGCTACACCTTC. Amino acids: CASSLEGTVYGYTF.

A single count supports this clonotype. J is TRBJ1-1 and V is TRBV19; a weak D match, TRBD1 (5 bases). CDR1 is LNHDA, CDR2 SQIVND, per germline (reference sequence). V lost 10 bases and J lost 1, with 19 bases in between. The CDR3 sequence is 15 residues long. CDR3 nucleotide sequence: TGTGCCACCTCCTCTCAAGCAAGGGGGAACACTGAAGCTTTCTTT. Amino acids: CATSSQARGNTEAFF.

Many counts were recorded for this clonotype. The rearrangement links TRBV28 to TRBJ2-3, with a tentative D call TRBD1 (6 bases). This CDR3 spans 16 amino acids. CDR1 and CDR2 (germline): MDHEN, SYDVKM. The ends were cut back, 5 bases at V and 2 bases at J, with 17 bases in the middle. CDR3 residues: CASSPTQGIYTDTQYF. The CDR3, as DNA: TGTGCCAGCAGTCCAACCCAGGGGATATACACAGATACGCAGTATTTT.